The present TCR beta chain was sequenced within a study of radiation and T cells in renal cell carcinoma. In this sample, this clone turned up a few times. What it recognizes is unknown. Measured with immunoSEQ multiplex PCR; TCRdb has only the in-frame clones, and not every one. This sample has about 76,000 clones; 89% occur once, and the top ten carry 5% to 7.5%. Time point: blood 4 weeks post-SBRT, at nephrectomy. Treatment: 15 Gy SBRT to primary tumor, nephrectomy 4 weeks later. Nephrectomy followed 15 Gy stereotactic body radiation by 4 weeks. Radiation-treated patients gave blood at baseline, week 2 and week 4. The tumor was a clear cell renal cell carcinoma. Per the germline V gene, CDR1 is MNHEY and CDR2 is SVGAGI. The CDR3 is 14 residues long. V was shortened by 6 bases and J by 1 base, with 12 bases between the two germline ends. Study-wide results and caveats: In blood, top tumor clones expanded by 2 weeks, shrinking by 4.

This chain links TRBV6-5 with TRBJ1-1; D is ambiguous. The specimen comprised blood, sampled from a patient whose treatment included radiotherapy and nephrectomy. The receptor comes from a woman in her seventies with renal cell carcinoma. The CDR3 coding sequence is TGTGCCAGCAGCTCTGGAGGGAAGAACACTGAAGCTTTCTTT. Translating gives CASSSGGKNTEAFF.